Listed below are T cell receptor beta chains from one sample, sequenced in a study of cytomegalovirus exposure and HLA in healthy donors. TCRdb's table, derived via immunoSEQ multiplex PCR, lists solely in-frame clones and lacks some. This sample has about 90,000 clones, with roughly 74% found just once. Sequenced material: PBMCs. The receptors were gathered from a woman younger than 35 in good health and CMV-seropositive. Both conserved end residues are part of each CDR3. A D gene is named only where the DNA matches it firmly. Clone size, where shown, is once, few, many, or a class for clones that have expanded.

TRBV6-5	TRBJ2-3	-	TRBD1	CASSFGTGRTDTQYF	TGTGCCAGCAGCTTTGGGACAGGGAGGACAGATACGCAGTATTTT
TRBV4-3	TRBJ2-4	-	TRBD1	CASSHTNPGQGGNIQYF	TGCGCCAGCAGCCATACCAATCCGGGACAGGGCGGGAACATTCAGTACTTC
TRBV7-3	TRBJ2-1	once	TRBD2	CASSPLAGGYNEQFF	TGTGCCAGCAGTCCTCTAGCGGGAGGCTACAATGAGCAGTTCTTC
TRBV9	TRBJ1-1	-	-	CASSGGGDTEAFF	TGTGCCAGCAGCGGTGGGGGGGACACTGAAGCTTTCTTT
TRBV15	TRBJ2-1	-	-	CATSRDPGSSYNEQFF	TGTGCCACCAGCAGAGATCCCGGGAGCTCCTACAATGAGCAGTTCTTC
TRBV11-2	TRBJ1-1	-	TRBD1	CASSLGTGRTEAFF	TGTGCCAGCAGCTTAGGGACAGGGAGGACTGAAGCTTTCTTT
TRBV5-4	TRBJ2-2	few	TRBD1	CASSLGGQANTGELFF	TGTGCCAGCAGCTTGGGCGGACAGGCGAACACCGGGGAGCTGTTTTTT
TRBV7-8	TRBJ1-6	once	TRBD1	CASSLAGTGGPALHF	TGTGCCAGCAGCTTAGCCGGGACAGGGGGCCCGGCCCTCCACTTT
TRBV5-4	TRBJ2-4	few	TRBD2	CASSLGGGSNIQYF	TGTGCCAGCAGCTTGGGGGGCGGGAGTAACATTCAGTACTTC
TRBV12-5	TRBJ2-2	once	-	CASGFDKQGRDTGELFF	TGTGCTAGTGGTTTTGATAAACAGGGTCGGGACACCGGGGAGCTGTTTTTT
TRBV18	TRBJ1-1	-	-	CASSSDGQVINTEAFF	TGTGCCAGCTCATCGGATGGGCAGGTGATTAACACTGAAGCTTTCTTT
TRBV18	TRBJ1-1	-	TRBD1	CASSPLTDRVGTEAFF	TGTGCCAGCTCACCACTTACCGACAGGGTTGGCACTGAAGCTTTCTTT
TRBV5-5	TRBJ1-3	few	-	CASSIDTFRNTIYF	TGTGCCAGCAGCATTGACACATTCCGAAACACCATATATTTT
TRBV7-2	TRBJ2-1	-	TRBD1	CASSLSRGNEQFF	TGTGCCAGCAGCTTAAGCAGGGGGAATGAGCAGTTCTTC
TRBV7-6	TRBJ1-4	-	-	CASSLGTGNEKLFF	TGTGCCAGCAGCCTGGGCACAGGGAATGAAAAACTGTTTTTT
TRBV14	TRBJ2-1	few	TRBD1	CASARDRGYHNEQFF	TGTGCCAGCGCCAGGGACAGGGGTTACCACAATGAGCAGTTCTTC
TRBV28	TRBJ1-1	-	-	CASSLVSRGAQAEAFF	TGTGCCAGCAGTTTAGTCTCGCGGGGGGCGCAGGCTGAAGCTTTCTTT